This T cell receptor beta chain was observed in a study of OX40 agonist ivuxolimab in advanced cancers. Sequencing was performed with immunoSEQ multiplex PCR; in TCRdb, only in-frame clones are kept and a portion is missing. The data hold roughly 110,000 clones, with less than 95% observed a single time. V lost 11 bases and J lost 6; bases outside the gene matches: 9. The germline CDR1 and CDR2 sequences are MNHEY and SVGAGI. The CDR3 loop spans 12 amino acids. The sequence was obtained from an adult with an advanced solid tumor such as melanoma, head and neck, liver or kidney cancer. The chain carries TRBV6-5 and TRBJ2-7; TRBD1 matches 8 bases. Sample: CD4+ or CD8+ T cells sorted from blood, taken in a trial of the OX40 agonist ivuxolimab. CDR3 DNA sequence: TGTGCCTGCCGACAGGGGCGAGTCGAGCAGTACTTC. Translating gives CACRQGRVEQYF.